This T cell receptor beta chain was identified in a study of blood T cell repertoires in COVID-19. About the research overall: The cDNA or gDNA used as material had been derived from T cells, B-cell-depleted T cells, or PBMCs.

In the original processing: Estimated nucleated cell counts came from reference gene primer amplification. Sequencing used immunoSEQ multiplex PCR; TCRdb keeps in-frame clones, though not all of them. The D gene and trimming were derived from the DNA, and the V and J assignments and clone size from that table. The table records roughly 250,000 clones, 70% to 90% of them present only once. Ages ranged from roughly 18 to 95 years, with residence in more than 20 US areas. This CDR3 is 14 amino acids long. V was shortened by 6 bases and J by 7 bases, with 15 bases between the two germline ends. Per the germline V gene, CDR1 is MNHEY and CDR2 is SMNVEV (reference sequence).

The TCR was taken from a woman aged 40 to 50 with acute COVID-19. The chain couples TRBV27 to TRBJ1-4, with no clear D. The specimen sequenced was PBMCs or T cells enriched from blood (not recorded which). CDR3 residues: CASRPTPAGEKLFF. Here the CDR3 DNA reads TGTGCCAGCAGGCCGACACCGGCAGGTGAAAAACTGTTTTTT.